This paragraph reports one T cell receptor beta chain. CDR1 is SGHRS and CDR2 is YFSETQ in the germline V gene. This CDR3 comprises 14 residues. With 5 bases removed from V and 0 bases from J, the gap between germline ends came to 8 bases. The method was immunoSEQ multiplex PCR; TCRdb's version includes in-frame clones alone and lacks a portion of them. The table shows about 58,000 clones, with around nine tenths occurring only once. The data are from a study of OX40 agonist ivuxolimab in advanced cancers. Study details: Recorded diagnoses for dose-escalation patients were hepatocellular carcinoma, melanoma, renal cell or head and neck cancer.

The rearrangement joins TRBV5-1 to TRBJ1-4, with D possibly TRBD1 on 6 matching bases. Material: CD4+ or CD8+ T cells sorted from blood, obtained in a trial of the OX40 agonist ivuxolimab. The receptor was derived from an adult with an advanced solid tumor such as melanoma, head and neck, liver or kidney cancer. The CDR3 DNA follows: TGCGCCAGCAGGGACAGCGCAACTAATGAAAAACTGTTTTTT. It specifies CASRDSATNEKLFF.